The 32 T cell receptor beta chains listed next were all sequenced from one sample in a study of T-cell memory formation after mild COVID-19. TCRdb re-called the 5' RACE reads through MiXCR, storing one row per CDR3 protein. The sample has 70,000 to 95,000 distinct CDR3 sequences, around 13% seen once. The specimen sequenced was PBMCs or a T cell subset sorted from them (not recorded which). These receptor sequences come from a man aged 18 to 35 who had mild COVID-19 (a few samples of this study predate the infection). Cell type and time point are not known.

This clonotype came up a few times. This rearrangement joins TRBV29-1 to TRBJ2-5; a possible D gene is TRBD2 (5 bases). CDR1 and CDR2 (germline): SQVTM, ANQGSEA. With 6 bases removed from V and 5 bases from J, the gap between germline ends came to 22 bases. The CDR3 runs 15 residues. The CDR3 DNA reads as TGCAGCGTCGCGATTACATGGACGGGAAGGGAGACCCAGTACTTC. Translation gives CSVAITWTGRETQYF.

This clonotype came up a few times. The chain joins TRBV4-3 to TRBJ1-3; TRBD1 is a possible D gene (5 bases). Trimming left V 8 bases short and J 3 bases short, with 11 bases between. Germline CDR1 is LGHNA and CDR2 is YSLEER. This CDR3 comprises 13 residues. For the CDR3, the DNA is TGCGCCAGCGGAGGGACTGTTGGAAACACCATATATTTT. It yields the protein CASGGTVGNTIYF.

The chain combines TRBV27 with TRBJ2-3; 9 bases agree with TRBD1. With 8 bases clipped from V and 2 bases from J, the junction kept 8 bases outside the gene matches. This CDR3 has 15 amino acids. Germline values: CDR1 MNHEY, CDR2 SMNVEV (reference sequence). The DNA of the CDR3 is TGTGCCAGCCGAGACGGGACAGGGCTCACAGATACGCAGTATTTT. Translation gives CASRDGTGLTDTQYF.

The chain has TRBV15 and TRBJ1-4; 11 positions match TRBD1. The ends lost 0 bases at V and 8 bases at J; junction bases unmatched: 23. CDR3 length equals 22 residues. Germline lookup yields CDR1 LNHNV and CDR2 YYDKDF (reference sequence). Written as DNA, the CDR3 is TGTGCCACCAGCAGAGATTATGTGGACCAGGACAGGGGGCGCGAGGGAACCGAAAAACTGTTTTTT. Residues: CATSRDYVDQDRGREGTEKLFF. The variable domain in full, with the rest retrieved from reference TRBV15 and TRBJ1-4, is DAMVIQNPRYQVTQFGKPVTLSCSQTLNHNVMYWYQQKSSQAPKLLFHYYDKDFNNEADTPDNFQSRRPNTSFCFLDIRSPGLGDTAMYLCATSRDYVDQDRGREGTEKLFFGSGTQLSVL.

This clonotype was observed many times. The chain is built from TRBV7-9 and TRBJ2-7, with D possibly being TRBD1 (5 bases). The germline gives CDR1 SEHNR, CDR2 FQNEAQ (reference sequence). V lost 5 bases and J 5 bases, leaving 10 bases between the germline ends. This CDR3 is built from 12 residues. The CDR3 loop is CASSQARDEQYF. The CDR3 coding sequence is TGTGCCAGCAGCCAAGCCAGGGACGAGCAGTACTTC. Full variable domain (remainder filled in from reference TRBV7-9 and TRBJ2-7): DTGVSQNPRHKITKRGQNVTFRCDPISEHNRLYWYRQTLGQGPEFLTYFQNEAQLEKSRLLSDRFSAERPKGSFSTLEIQRTEQGDSAMYLCASSQARDEQYFGPGTRLTVT.

The gene calls are TRBV20-1 and TRBJ1-2; D might be TRBD1 (5 bases). The CDR3 sequence is 14 residues long. Germline V gene lookup returns CDR1 DFQATT and CDR2 SNEGSKA (reference sequence). The V end was cut by 0 bases, the J end by 7 bases, with 15 bases between. The CDR3 loop reads CSARDLRDTGGYTF. CDR3 DNA sequence: TGCAGTGCTAGAGATCTCAGGGATACGGGTGGCTACACCTTC.

This clonotype was seen more than once but under ten times. This sequence joins TRBV5-1 and TRBJ2-3; 9 bases agree with TRBD1. The CDR3 is made up of 16 amino acids. The V segment lost 3 bases and the J segment 7 bases; nucleotides outside the gene matches: 12. Germline assignment: CDR1 SGHRS and CDR2 YFSETQ. The DNA of the CDR3 is TGCGCCAGCAGCTCCACCCTGGACAGGGGTTCATATACGCAGTATTTT. Translation gives CASSSTLDRGSYTQYF.

This chain connects TRBV7-9 to TRBJ1-6; D unclear. V lost 5 bases and J lost 6, with 14 bases in between. The length of the CDR3 is 15 residues. Germline V gives CDR1 SEHNR, CDR2 FQNEAQ (reference sequence). CDR3 nucleotides: TGTGCCAGCAGCGCAGACCGATCCCTTAATTCACCCCTCCACTTT. It encodes CASSADRSLNSPLHF.

The chain has TRBV7-9 and TRBJ2-7; TRBD1 aligns across 9 bases. Germline-derived CDR1 and CDR2 are SEHNR and FQNEAQ (reference sequence). The CDR3 extends over 16 amino acids. The ends lost 4 bases at V and 7 bases at J; junction bases unmatched: 14. The CDR3 DNA follows: TGTGCCAGCAGCTCGGGGACAGGGCCCCCCCTTGGGGAGCAGTACGTC. It yields the protein CASSSGTGPPLGEQYV.

V gene TRBV12-3 or TRBV12-4 combines with J gene TRBJ2-7; 7 bases fit TRBD1. The CDR3 is 14 amino acids. V dropped 4 bases and J dropped 0; count of bases not matched to a gene: 3. The CDR3, as DNA: TGTGCCAGCAGTTCAGGGGGTATCTCCTACGAGCAGTACTTC. This gives the protein CASSSGGISYEQYF.

This clonotype was detected only a few times. The chain combines TRBV7-9 with TRBJ2-2, with 9 positions matching TRBD2. From germline, CDR1 is SEHNR and CDR2 FQNEAQ (reference sequence). Trimming took 1 base from V and 3 from J; bases not matched to a gene: 3. This CDR3 contains 16 residues. CDR3 in amino acids: CASSLVASGDTGELFF. CDR3 DNA sequence: TGTGCCAGCAGCTTAGTTGCTAGCGGGGACACCGGGGAGCTGTTTTTT.

The chain links TRBV6-5 to TRBJ2-1; 7 positions match TRBD2. Germline V gives CDR1 MNHEY, CDR2 SVGAGI. Germline trimming cut 1 base from V and 6 bases from J; bases unmatched to any gene: 3. This CDR3 spans 14 amino acids. CDR3 loop: CASSYLRTSNEQFF. In DNA form, the CDR3 reads TGTGCCAGCAGTTACTTAAGGACTAGCAATGAGCAGTTCTTC.

The V gene is TRBV6-1, the J gene TRBJ1-1; D is unclear. Between the trimmed V and J ends, which lost 3 bases and 5 bases, there was a span of 10 bases. Germline CDR1 is MNHNS and CDR2 is SASEGT. CDR3 length equals 13 residues. The CDR3 here is CASSEVGETEAFF. The CDR3, as DNA: TGTGCCAGCAGTGAGGTAGGAGAAACTGAAGCTTTCTTT.

Here the CDR3 reads CASRQTQGNGYTF. Written as DNA, the CDR3 is TGCGCCAGCAGGCAGACACAGGGAAATGGCTACACCTTC. V usage is TRBV4-1 and J usage is TRBJ1-2; D is possibly TRBD1 (6 bases). Germline-derived CDR1 and CDR2 are MGHRA and YSYEKL. V lost 6 bases, J lost 6 bases, and 14 bases lay in between. This CDR3 region has 13 residues.

The gene calls are TRBV4-1 and TRBJ2-7, with D unresolved. V lost 1 base, J lost 3 bases, and 10 bases lay in between. Looked up from germline, CDR1 is MGHRA and CDR2 is YSYEKL. The length of the CDR3 is 14 residues. CDR3 DNA sequence: TGCGCCAGCAGCCAAGCGCCCCAACGCTACGAGCAGTACTTC. Translation gives CASSQAPQRYEQYF.

This clonotype was detected a few times. This chain uses TRBV4-3 with TRBJ2-5, with D perhaps TRBD2 (5 bases). V lost 3 bases and J lost 1, with 15 bases in between. Germline CDR1 reads LGHNA; CDR2 reads YSLEER. CDR3 size: 16 residues. CDR3 nucleotides: TGCGCCAGCAGCCAGACGGGATCCGGGGTCCAAGAGACCCAGTACTTC. Encoded protein: CASSQTGSGVQETQYF.

This clonotype turned up a few times. The CDR3 DNA is TGTGCCAGCTTGGAGACCAATGAGCAGTTCTTC. It codes for CASLETNEQFF. This chain links TRBV12-3 or TRBV12-4 with TRBJ2-1; D not certain. This CDR3 has 11 residues. The V gene lost 8 bases and the J gene lost 6 bases, with 8 bases spanning the gap.

This clonotype was seen many times. V gene TRBV6-5 combines with J gene TRBJ2-3; D possibly uses TRBD1 or TRBD2 (5 bases each). Trimming shortened V by 2 bases and J by 6 bases, and 9 bases separated the two germline ends. CDR1 MNHEY and CDR2 SVGAGI come from the germline V gene. The CDR3 is made up of 13 amino acids. This chain's CDR3 is CASSYPGTDTQYF. The DNA for the CDR3 is TGTGCCAGCAGTTACCCGGGGACCGATACGCAGTATTTT.

This clonotype was observed a few times. The genes are TRBV19 and TRBJ2-7, with a weak D call TRBD2 (5 bases). This CDR3 has 14 residues. V lost 5 bases to trimming and J lost 2 bases, with 13 bases between them. The germline gives CDR1 LNHDA, CDR2 SQIVND (reference sequence). CDR3 DNA: TGTGCCAGTAGTCCGTGGACTGCCGCCTACGAGCAGTACTTC. Protein: CASSPWTAAYEQYF.

This clonotype was recorded at least ten times. V and J are TRBV9 and TRBJ2-5; 8 bases are a match to TRBD1. The CDR3 consists of 14 residues. CDR1 and CDR2 (germline): SGDLS, YYNGEE. Trimming at V came to 3 bases and at J to 6 bases, leaving 7 bases not matched to a gene. The CDR3 region is CASSGTGNPKTQYF. The CDR3 DNA sequence: TGTGCCAGCAGCGGGACAGGGAATCCTAAGACCCAGTACTTC.

The V call is TRBV21-1, the J call TRBJ2-7; the DNA was not compared with TRBD1, the D call given in the table. TRBV21-1 is a documented pseudogene. The CDR3 runs 13 residues. CDR3 amino acids: CANTRQGNYEQYV. DNA for the CDR3: TGTGCCAACACGCGACAGGGCAACTACGAGCAGTACGTC.

This clonotype was seen a handful of times. The V call is TRBV27, the J call TRBJ2-2; D might be TRBD1 (5 bases). V was trimmed by 5 bases and J by 5 bases, leaving 24 bases between them. The germline V gene has CDR1 MNHEY and CDR2 SMNVEV (reference sequence). The CDR3 sequence is 18 residues long. CDR3 bases: TGTGCCAGCAGTATCCACCCGGCAGGGATTAGTTTGACCGGGGAGCTGTTTTTT. Residues: CASSIHPAGISLTGELFF.

This clonotype was seen only a few times. J is TRBJ1-5 and V is TRBV6-2 or TRBV6-3, with D uncertain. Germline values: CDR1 MNHEY, CDR2 SVGEGT. The CDR3 is 15 amino acids. V was shortened by 1 base and J by 7 bases, with 14 bases between the two germline ends. The CDR3, as DNA: TGTGCCAGCAGTTACTTGTTAAGTTTGATGCAGCCCCAGCATTTT. It yields the protein CASSYLLSLMQPQHF.

There are a few counts of this clonotype. CDR3 sequence reads: CASSLADRGPYEQYF. The CDR3 DNA sequence: TGTGCCAGCAGCTTGGCTGACAGGGGGCCTTACGAGCAGTACTTC. V is TRBV7-9 and J is TRBJ2-7; 10 nucleotides match TRBD1. V was pared by 3 bases and J by 4 bases, with 6 bases of the junction left unmatched. Per germline, CDR1 SEHNR and CDR2 FQNEAQ (reference sequence). The CDR3 sequence is 15 residues long.

This clonotype was detected a few times. The chain carries TRBV4-3 and TRBJ2-3, with TRBD2 matching over 7 bases. This CDR3 has 18 residues. The V gene's germline CDR1 is LGHNA and CDR2 YSLEER. With V trimmed by 3 bases and J by 3 bases, 15 bases remained unmatched. CDR3 sequence (DNA): TGCGCCAGCAGCCAGGCCTTTCGGGCGGGGGTATCAACAGATACGCAGTATTTT. Protein product: CASSQAFRAGVSTDTQYF.

The genes are TRBV12-3 or TRBV12-4 and TRBJ2-2; 7 bases are a match to TRBD1. The CDR3 covers 14 residues. V dropped 10 bases and J dropped 6; count of bases not matched to a gene: 11. The CDR3 reads CATRQGSVSGELFF. In nucleotides, the CDR3 is TGTGCCACTCGACAGGGTTCGGTGTCCGGGGAGCTGTTTTTT.

The chain couples TRBV19 to TRBJ1-1; 9 bases fit TRBD1. The ends lost 6 bases at V and 4 bases at J; junction bases unmatched: 9. Per germline, CDR1 LNHDA and CDR2 SQIVND (reference sequence). This CDR3 has 15 residues. The CDR3 loop reads CASRKQGAGSTEAFF. CDR3 in DNA: TGTGCCAGTAGAAAACAGGGGGCCGGGAGCACTGAAGCTTTCTTT.

This clonotype was counted only a few times. CDR3 sequence (DNA): TGTGCCAGCAGCGGTAGCGGGGGGTTGGTAGAGACCCAGTACTTC. Residues: CASSGSGGLVETQYF. This chain joins TRBV9 and TRBJ2-5; 10 bases agree with TRBD2. Trimming cost V 3 bases and J 4 bases; bases outside gene matches: 6. CDR3 size: 15 residues. In germline, CDR1 is SGDLS, CDR2 YYNGEE.

This clonotype occurred a few times. This rearrangement joins TRBV10-3 to TRBJ2-7; 9 bases line up with TRBD2. In germline, CDR1 is ENHRY, CDR2 SYGVKD. The length of the CDR3 is 15 residues. J gave up 2 bases and V 6 bases, and 8 bases lay outside the gene matches. CDR3 protein: CAISPASGETYEQYV. The CDR3 nucleotides are TGTGCCATCAGCCCGGCTAGCGGGGAAACCTACGAGCAGTACGTC.

The gene calls are TRBV6-2 or TRBV6-3 and TRBJ1-5, with no clear D. Deletions cut 5 bases from V and 7 bases from J, with 15 bases between. Germline loops: CDR1 MNHEY, CDR2 SVGEGT. This CDR3 contains 14 residues. For the CDR3, the DNA is TGTGCCAGCAGTATCCTCCGGGAGCCGCAGCCCCAGCATTTT. Translated: CASSILREPQPQHF.

This rearrangement joins TRBV24-1 to TRBJ2-2; 7 bases agree with TRBD1. The V and J ends lost 4 bases and 0 bases, in that order; junction bases with no gene match: 4. Germline V gene sequence: CDR1 KGHDR, CDR2 SFDVKD. The CDR3 contains 16 residues. The CDR3 sequence: CATSEQTGTNTGELFF. CDR3 sequence (DNA): TGTGCCACCAGTGAACAGACAGGGACGAACACCGGGGAGCTGTTTTTT.

Only a few counts were recorded for this clonotype. V usage is TRBV5-5 and J usage is TRBJ1-2; unclear D gene. The germline V gene has CDR1 SGHKS and CDR2 YYEKEE (reference sequence). Trimming pared 1 base from V and 1 base from J, leaving 14 bases between. There are 16 residues in the CDR3. The CDR3 loop is CASSLSEPLGNYGYTF. The CDR3 DNA follows: TGTGCCAGCAGCTTGTCCGAGCCGCTGGGTAACTATGGCTACACCTTC.